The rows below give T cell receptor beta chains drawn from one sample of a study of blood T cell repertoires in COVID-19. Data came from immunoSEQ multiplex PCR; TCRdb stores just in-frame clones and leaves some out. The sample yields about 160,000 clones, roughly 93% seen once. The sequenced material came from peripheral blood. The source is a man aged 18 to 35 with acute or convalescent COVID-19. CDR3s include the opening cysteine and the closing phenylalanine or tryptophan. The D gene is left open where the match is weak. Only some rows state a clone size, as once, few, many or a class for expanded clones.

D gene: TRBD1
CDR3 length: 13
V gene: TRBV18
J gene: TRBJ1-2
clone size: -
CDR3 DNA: TGTGCCAGCTCAACTGACAGGGGGGATGGCTACACCTTC
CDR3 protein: CASSTDRGDGYTF

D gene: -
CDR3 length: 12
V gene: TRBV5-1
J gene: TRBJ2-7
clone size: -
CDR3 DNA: TGCGCCAGCAGCCTTAATACCTACGAGCAGTACTTC
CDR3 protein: CASSLNTYEQYF

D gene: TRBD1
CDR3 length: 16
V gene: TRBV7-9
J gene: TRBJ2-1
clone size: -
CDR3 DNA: TGTGCCGCGGACAGGGTGTTTGCGGATAGTCCCCATGAGCAGTTCTTC
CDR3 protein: CAADRVFADSPHEQFF

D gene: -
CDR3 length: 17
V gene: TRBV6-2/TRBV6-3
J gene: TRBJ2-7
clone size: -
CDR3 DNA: TGTGCCAGCAGTTACAGTTGGTACAGTACGAAAGGCTACGAGCAGTACTTC
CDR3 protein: CASSYSWYSTKGYEQYF

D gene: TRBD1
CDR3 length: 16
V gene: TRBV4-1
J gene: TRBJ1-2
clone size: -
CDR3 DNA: TGCGCCAGCAGCCAAGATCGACAGGGGGTATACTATGGCTACACCTTC
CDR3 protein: CASSQDRQGVYYGYTF

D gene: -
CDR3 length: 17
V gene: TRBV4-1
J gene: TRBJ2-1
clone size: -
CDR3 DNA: TGCGCCAGCAGCCGGCCCCGGGACTCCCTTAGTTGGGATGAGCAGTTCTTC
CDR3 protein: CASSRPRDSLSWDEQFF

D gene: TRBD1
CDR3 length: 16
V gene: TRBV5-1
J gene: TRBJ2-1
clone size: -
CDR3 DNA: TGCGCCAGCAGCTTGGACGGGACAGGGGGCGCGAATGAGCAGTTCTTC
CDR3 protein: CASSLDGTGGANEQFF

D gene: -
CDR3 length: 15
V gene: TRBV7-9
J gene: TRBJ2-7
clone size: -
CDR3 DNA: TGTGCCAGCAGCCCCCGGGTTGGCACCTCCTACGAGCAGTACTTC
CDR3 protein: CASSPRVGTSYEQYF

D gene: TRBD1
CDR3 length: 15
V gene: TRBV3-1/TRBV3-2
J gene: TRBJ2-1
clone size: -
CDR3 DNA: TGTGCCAGCAGCCCGCTACCGGGACAGAGGAATGAGCAGTTCTTC
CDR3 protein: CASSPLPGQRNEQFF

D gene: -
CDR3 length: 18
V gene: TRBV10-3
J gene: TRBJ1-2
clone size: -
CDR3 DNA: TGTGCCATCAGTGAGATACAGGGTCCCGGCCCTACTAACTATGGCTACACCTTC
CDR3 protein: CAISEIQGPGPTNYGYTF

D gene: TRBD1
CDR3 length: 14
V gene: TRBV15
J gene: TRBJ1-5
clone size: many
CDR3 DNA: TGTGCCACCAGCAGACAGGGGGCTCGGCAGCCCCAGCATTTT
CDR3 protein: CATSRQGARQPQHF

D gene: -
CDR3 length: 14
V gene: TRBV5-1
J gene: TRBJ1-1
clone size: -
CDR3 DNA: TGCGCCAGCAGCTTGACGGACAAAAACACTGAAGCTTTCTTT
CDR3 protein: CASSLTDKNTEAFF

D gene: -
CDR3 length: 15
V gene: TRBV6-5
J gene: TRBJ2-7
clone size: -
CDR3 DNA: TGTGCCAGCAGACGCACGGGGGTTACGCCTGGCGAGCAGTACTTC
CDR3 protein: CASRRTGVTPGEQYF

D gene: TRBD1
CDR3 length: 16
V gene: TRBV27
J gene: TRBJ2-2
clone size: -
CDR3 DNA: TGTGCCAGCAGCCGGGACAGGGCTCCGAACACCGGGGAGCTGTTTTTT
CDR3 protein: CASSRDRAPNTGELFF

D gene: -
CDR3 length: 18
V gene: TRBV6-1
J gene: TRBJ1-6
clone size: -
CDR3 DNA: TGTGCCAGCAGTGAAGCGCTCCGGGGAACGCCTTGGAATTCACCCCTCCACTTT
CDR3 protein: CASSEALRGTPWNSPLHF

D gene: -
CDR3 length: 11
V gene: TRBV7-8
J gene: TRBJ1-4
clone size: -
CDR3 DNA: TGTGCCAGCAGGGACAGTGAAAAACTGTTTTTT
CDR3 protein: CASRDSEKLFF

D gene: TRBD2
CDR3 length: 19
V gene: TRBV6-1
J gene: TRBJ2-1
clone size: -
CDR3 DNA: TGTGCCAGCAGTGAAAGAGTCTGGAGACTAGCGGGAGAGAAGAATGAGCAGTTCTTC
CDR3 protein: CASSERVWRLAGEKNEQFF

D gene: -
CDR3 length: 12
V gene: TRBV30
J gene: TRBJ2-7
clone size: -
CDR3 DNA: TGTGCCTGGAGTAAAACAGCATACGAGCAGTACTTC
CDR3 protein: CAWSKTAYEQYF

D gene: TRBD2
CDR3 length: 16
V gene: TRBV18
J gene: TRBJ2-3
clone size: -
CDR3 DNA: TGTGCCAGCTCACCTGCGGGGGGGACTAGCACAGATACGCAGTATTTT
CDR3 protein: CASSPAGGTSTDTQYF

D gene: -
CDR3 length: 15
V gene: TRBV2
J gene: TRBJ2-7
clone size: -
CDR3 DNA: TGTGCCAGCAGTGAATACCGACAGGGAGGCTACGAGCAGTACTTC
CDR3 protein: CASSEYRQGGYEQYF

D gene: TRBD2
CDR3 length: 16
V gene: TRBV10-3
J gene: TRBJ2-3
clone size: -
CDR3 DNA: TGTGCCATCAGCTACGGGACTAGCGGGAGCACAGATACGCAGTATTTT
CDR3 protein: CAISYGTSGSTDTQYF

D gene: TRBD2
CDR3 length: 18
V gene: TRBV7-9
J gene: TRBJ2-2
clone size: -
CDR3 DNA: TGTGCCAGCAGCACCCGACTAGCGGGAGGGCTGAACACCGGGGAGCTGTTTTTT
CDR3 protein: CASSTRLAGGLNTGELFF

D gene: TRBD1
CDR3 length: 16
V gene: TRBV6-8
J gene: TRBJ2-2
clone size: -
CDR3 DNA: TGTGCCAGCAGTTACCCGACAGGGGAATGCACCGGGGAGCTGTTTTTT
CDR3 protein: CASSYPTGECTGELFF

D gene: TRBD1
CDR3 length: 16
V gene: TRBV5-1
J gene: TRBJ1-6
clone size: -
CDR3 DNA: TGCGCCAGCAGCTGGACAGGGGGCCCGAATAATTCACCCCTCCACTTT
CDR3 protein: CASSWTGGPNNSPLHF